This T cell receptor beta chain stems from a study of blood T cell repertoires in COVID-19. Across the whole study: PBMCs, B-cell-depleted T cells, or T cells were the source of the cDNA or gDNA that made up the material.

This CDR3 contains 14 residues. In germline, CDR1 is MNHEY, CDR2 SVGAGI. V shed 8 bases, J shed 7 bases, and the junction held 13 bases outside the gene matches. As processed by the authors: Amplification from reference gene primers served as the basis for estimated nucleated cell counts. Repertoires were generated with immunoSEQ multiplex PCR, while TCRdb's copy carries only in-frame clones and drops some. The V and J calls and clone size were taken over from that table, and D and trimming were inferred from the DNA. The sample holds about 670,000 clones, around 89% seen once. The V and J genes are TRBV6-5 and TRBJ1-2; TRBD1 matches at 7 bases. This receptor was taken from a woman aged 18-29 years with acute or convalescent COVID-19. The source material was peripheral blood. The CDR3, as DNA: TGTGCCAGCCGACCAGGCGACAGGGACGGTGGCTACACCTTC. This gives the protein CASRPGDRDGGYTF.